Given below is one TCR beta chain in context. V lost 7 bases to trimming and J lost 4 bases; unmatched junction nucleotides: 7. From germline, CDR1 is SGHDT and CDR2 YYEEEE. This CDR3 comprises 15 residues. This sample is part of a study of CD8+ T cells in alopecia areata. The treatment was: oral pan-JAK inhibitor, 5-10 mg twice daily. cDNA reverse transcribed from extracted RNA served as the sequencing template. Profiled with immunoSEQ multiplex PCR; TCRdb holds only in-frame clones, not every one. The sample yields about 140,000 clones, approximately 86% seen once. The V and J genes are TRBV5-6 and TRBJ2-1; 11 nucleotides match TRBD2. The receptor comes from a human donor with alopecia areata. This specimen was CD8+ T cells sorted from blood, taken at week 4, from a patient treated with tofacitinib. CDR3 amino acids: CASEDSGRGYNEQFF. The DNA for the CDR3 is TGTGCCAGCGAGGATAGCGGGAGGGGTTACAATGAGCAGTTCTTC.